This T cell receptor (beta chain) was profiled in a study of T-cell reconstitution after alpha-beta-depleted transplantation in children. Unique molecular identifiers were incorporated during preparation of the TCRbeta library. Each CDR3 protein gets one entry after TCRdb re-called the PCR reads with MiXCR. The sample holds roughly 150,000 distinct CDR3 sequences, over 8.5% seen once. This clonotype was seen ten or more times. Its antigen remains unidentified. Germline V CDR1 and CDR2: MNHEY, SMNVEV (reference sequence). Trimming pared 8 bases from V and 10 bases from J, leaving 12 bases between. The CDR3 has 11 amino acids. Study-level points and caveats: Among T cells one year after transplant, newly produced cells accounted for most counts and diversity. Where some patients showed high TCRbeta diversity at day 60, it came from recipient T cells and thymic progenitors that had survived. Alpha-beta T cells about two months after transplant reportedly derived from several hundred expanded graft clones.

The sample in question was PBMCs, obtained before TCRalphabeta/CD19-depleted stem cell transplant. This receptor was taken from a boy aged 2 to 10 with acute myeloid leukemia, due to receive a stem cell transplant. The V call is TRBV27, the J call TRBJ2-1, with D possibly matching TRBD2 (5 bases). The CDR3 is CASRAGREQFF. CDR3 nucleotides: TGTGCCAGCCGGGCGGGCAGAGAGCAGTTCTTC.